The 31 T cell receptor beta chains listed next were all sequenced from one sample in a study of blood T cell repertoires in COVID-19. Clones were sequenced by immunoSEQ multiplex PCR, and TCRdb holds only the in-frame ones, with some missing. The sample carries some 300,000 clones, roughly 86% recorded once. The sample was PBMCs or T cells enriched from blood (not recorded which). These receptors were obtained from a woman in her forties or fifties who had been exposed to COVID-19.

The rearrangement links TRBV29-1 to TRBJ2-2, with unresolved D. V lost 7 bases, J lost 0 bases, and 15 bases lay in between. This CDR3 has 15 residues. From germline, CDR1 is SQVTM and CDR2 ANQGSEA. The CDR3, as DNA: TGCAGCGGTGTAGTTTCCAGGTCGAACACCGGGGAGCTGTTTTTT. As protein: CSGVVSRSNTGELFF.

The rearrangement uses TRBV6-5 and TRBJ1-5, with no clear D. This CDR3 is built from 15 residues. V was pared by 10 bases and J by 0 bases, with 16 bases between. Germline CDR1 reads MNHEY; CDR2 reads SVGAGI. This chain's CDR3 is CATQLGQTSNQPQHF. The CDR3 bases are TGTGCCACCCAACTAGGGCAGACTAGCAATCAGCCCCAGCATTTT.

V usage is TRBV11-3 and J usage is TRBJ2-3; D perhaps matches TRBD2 (5 bases). Germline V lookup: CDR1 SGHNT, CDR2 YENEEA. V lost 0 bases and J lost 6, with 25 bases in between. The CDR3 sequence is 19 residues long. The CDR3 bases are TGTGCCAGCAGCTTAGACCACCGGACTGAAACACCGCCTAGCGATACGCAGTATTTT. It encodes CASSLDHRTETPPSDTQYF.

This chain joins TRBV12-3 or TRBV12-4 and TRBJ1-6, with D hard to call. The CDR3 consists of 13 residues. Trimming left V 3 bases short and J 10 bases short, with 10 bases between. The CDR3, as DNA: TGTGCCAGCAGTTTGCGGGAAAGATCACCCCTCCACTTT. Translated, it gives CASSLRERSPLHF.

This chain uses TRBV5-1 with TRBJ1-4; D remains unclear. The CDR3 sequence is 14 residues long. Trimming pared 2 bases from V and 0 bases from J, leaving 5 bases between. CDR1 SGHRS and CDR2 YFSETQ come from the germline V gene. The CDR3 reads CASSFLTTNEKLFF. The CDR3 DNA is TGCGCCAGCAGCTTCTTAACAACTAATGAAAAACTGTTTTTT. The complete variable domain, with remaining parts taken from reference TRBV5-1 and TRBJ1-4, reads KAGVTQTPRYLIKTRGQQVTLSCSPISGHRSVSWYQQTPGQGLQFLFEYFSETQRNKGNFPGRFSGRQFSNSRSEMNVSTLELGDSALYLCASSFLTTNEKLFFGSGTQLSVL.

The rearrangement uses TRBV2 and TRBJ2-3, with TRBD2 matching over 12 bases. This CDR3 has 16 residues. Germline assignment: CDR1 SNHLY and CDR2 FYNNEI. V lost 8 bases, J lost 3 bases, and 9 bases stayed unmatched. The CDR3: CASGAWTSGETDTQYF. CDR3 coding DNA: TGTGCCAGCGGAGCTTGGACTAGCGGGGAAACAGATACGCAGTATTTT.

On this clone: The junction departs from germline at one end; a sequencing error may be responsible. The chain uses TRBV4-2 and TRBJ2-7, with 9 bases that match TRBD1. The CDR3 consists of 13 residues. Germline CDR1 is LGHNA and CDR2 is YNFKEQ. The CDR3 DNA is TGTGCCAGCAGCCAAGAGGGACAGGGTTCAGTCTCATTC. Its protein product is CASSQEGQGSVSF.

The chain uses TRBV7-2 and TRBJ1-3, with D possibly matching TRBD1 (5 bases). Germline V gene lookup returns CDR1 SGHTA and CDR2 FQGNSA. The CDR3 runs 15 residues. V dropped 6 bases and J dropped 0 bases, with 12 bases sitting between them. CDR3 sequence (DNA): TGTGCCAGCAGTTCCGACAGCTCCTCTGGAAACACCATATATTTT. It codes for CASSSDSSSGNTIYF.

The chain links TRBV7-8 to TRBJ1-5; 8 nucleotides line up with TRBD1. V dropped 1 base and J dropped 5; count of bases not matched to a gene: 10. The CDR3 runs to 17 residues. CDR1 and CDR2 from the germline V gene are SGHVS and FQNEAQ. In DNA form, the CDR3 reads TGTGCCAGCAGCTTAGGAGGCAGGGGGCTTTGGTATCAGCCCCAGCATTTT. Its protein is CASSLGGRGLWYQPQHF.

This sequence joins TRBV5-8 and TRBJ1-5; 11 bases fit TRBD1. V trimming: 4 bases; J trimming: 7 bases; junction bases outside the gene matches: 10. This CDR3 region has 16 residues. CDR1 is SGHTS, CDR2 YDEGEE, per germline. CDR3 residues: CASSRTWGTGGQPQHF. In nucleotides, the CDR3 is TGTGCCAGCAGCCGTACTTGGGGGACAGGGGGACAGCCCCAGCATTTT.

The rearrangement uses TRBV2 and TRBJ2-3; D gene uncertain. The CDR3 runs 12 residues. V lost 3 bases and J 6 bases, leaving 7 bases between the germline ends. Germline CDR1 is SNHLY and CDR2 is FYNNEI. In DNA form, the CDR3 reads TGTGCCAGCAGTGAGTTACAGGATACGCAGTATTTT. Its translation is CASSELQDTQYF.

V and J are TRBV13 and TRBJ1-2, with 7 nucleotides matching TRBD1. This CDR3 contains 15 residues. The germline CDR1 and CDR2 sequences are PRHDT and FYEKMQ (reference sequence). V trimming: 0 bases; J trimming: 8 bases; junction bases outside the gene matches: 9. This CDR3 is CASSLGNLGQVGYTF. CDR3 DNA: TGTGCCAGCAGCTTAGGCAATCTAGGACAGGTGGGCTACACCTTC.

This chain links TRBV27 with TRBJ2-2; TRBD2 agrees at 8 bases. The V segment lost 5 bases and the J segment 6 bases; nucleotides outside the gene matches: 8. The CDR3 totals 15 residues. Germline CDR1 and CDR2: MNHEY and SMNVEV (reference sequence). CDR3 region: CASSAQGTSSGELFF. The CDR3 nucleotides read TGTGCCAGCAGTGCTCAGGGGACTAGTTCCGGGGAGCTGTTTTTT.

The genes are TRBV23-1 and TRBJ1-5; D not certain. TRBV23-1 is annotated as an ORF whose role is uncertain. The CDR3 loop spans 14 amino acids. Trimming cost V 2 bases and J 0 bases, with 5 bases left between them. The CDR3 DNA reads as TGCGCCAGCAGTCAAGACAATAGCAATCAGCCCCAGCATTTT. This codes for CASSQDNSNQPQHF.

The J gene is TRBJ1-6, the V gene TRBV18; D gene uncertain. The germline gives CDR1 KGHSH, CDR2 LQKENI. The CDR3 runs to 9 residues. V was trimmed by 11 bases and J by 10 bases, leaving 6 bases between them. The CDR3 reads CASLSPLHF. CDR3 sequence (DNA): TGTGCCTCACTATCACCCCTCCACTTT.

This clone was seen only once. V gene TRBV5-1 combines with J gene TRBJ2-1; TRBD2 might be the D (5 bases). The CDR3 loop spans 12 amino acids. V dropped 3 bases and J dropped 6 bases, with 7 bases sitting between them. CDR1 is SGHRS and CDR2 is YFSETQ in the germline V gene. The DNA of the CDR3 is TGCGCCAGCAGCTCAGCGGCCAATGAGCAGTTCTTC. Translation: CASSSAANEQFF.

V is TRBV2 and J is TRBJ1-3; tentative D call: TRBD1 (6 bases). The CDR3 has 15 residues. Trimming took 8 bases from V and 0 from J, leaving 14 bases between them. Germline assignment: CDR1 SNHLY and CDR2 FYNNEI. The CDR3, as DNA: TGTGCCAGCGACCCAGGGGACATCTCTGGAAACACCATATATTTT. Translated: CASDPGDISGNTIYF.

The rearrangement links TRBV28 to TRBJ1-5; tentative D call: TRBD1 (5 bases). Germline lookup yields CDR1 MDHEN and CDR2 SYDVKM. The CDR3 contains 15 residues. Trimming cost V 5 bases and J 6 bases, with 17 bases left between them. The CDR3 DNA follows: TGTGCCAGCAGTCTGCCGGTAGGGGATACTCAGCCCCAGCATTTT. Translating it yields CASSLPVGDTQPQHF.

The chain carries TRBV2 and TRBJ1-5; D ambiguous. The CDR3 extends over 14 amino acids. Looked up from germline, CDR1 is SNHLY and CDR2 is FYNNEI. The V gene lost 4 bases and the J gene lost 1 base, with 8 bases spanning the gap. The CDR3 here is CASSGSESNQPQHF. CDR3 in DNA: TGTGCCAGCAGTGGGTCGGAGAGCAATCAGCCCCAGCATTTT.

The chain is built from TRBV27 and TRBJ1-1, with 11 bases that match TRBD1. Germline CDR1 reads MNHEY; CDR2 reads SMNVEV (reference sequence). This CDR3 has 16 amino acids. The V segment lost 3 bases and the J segment 4 bases; nucleotides outside the gene matches: 7. The CDR3 loop is CASSFRRTGGGTEAFF. CDR3 DNA sequence: TGTGCCAGCAGTTTTAGGAGGACAGGGGGCGGCACTGAAGCTTTCTTT.

The V call is TRBV18, the J call TRBJ1-5; D is perhaps TRBD1 (6 bases). Trimming stripped 5 bases from V and 5 bases from J, with 10 bases between. The CDR3 totals 13 residues. Germline V gene sequence: CDR1 KGHSH, CDR2 LQKENI. The CDR3 spells CASSTSGDQPQHF. CDR3 sequence (DNA): TGTGCCAGCTCAACTTCAGGGGATCAGCCCCAGCATTTT.

The rearrangement uses TRBV19 and TRBJ1-6; D possibly corresponds to TRBD1 (5 bases). Germline CDR1 and CDR2: LNHDA and SQIVND (reference sequence). CDR3 size: 16 residues. The V and J ends lost 6 bases and 5 bases respectively, with 17 bases between them. The chain's CDR3 is CASRAPGQTNNSPLHF. The CDR3 region has the DNA TGTGCCAGTAGGGCCCCAGGGCAAACTAATAATTCACCCCTCCACTTT.

This chain uses TRBV25-1 with TRBJ1-2; TRBD1 aligns across 7 bases. Unmatched junction bases numbered 13, after V lost 7 bases and J lost 8 bases. The V gene's germline CDR1 is MGHDK and CDR2 SYGVNS. CDR3 size: 14 residues. This CDR3 reads CASKPGQLIGGYTF. CDR3 DNA sequence: TGTGCCAGCAAACCGGGACAGTTGATAGGCGGCTACACCTTC.

This chain uses TRBV10-3 with TRBJ2-1; 8 nucleotides match TRBD2. Germline V lookup: CDR1 ENHRY, CDR2 SYGVKD. The CDR3 length is 17 residues. V was clipped by 6 bases and J by 1 base; unmatched bases: 11. CDR3 amino acids: CAISPEDGGGSYNEQFF. The CDR3 DNA sequence: TGTGCCATCAGCCCCGAGGACGGGGGGGGTTCCTACAATGAGCAGTTCTTC.

This chain links TRBV6-1 with TRBJ2-2, with 8 positions matching TRBD2. Germline V gene sequence: CDR1 MNHNS, CDR2 SASEGT. Unmatched junction bases numbered 2, after V lost 2 bases and J lost 3 bases. The CDR3 extends over 15 amino acids. The CDR3 DNA follows: TGTGCCAGCAGTGAAACGGGGGGGCACACCGGGGAGCTGTTTTTT. As protein: CASSETGGHTGELFF.

The rearrangement joins TRBV28 to TRBJ1-2; possibly TRBD1 for D (5 bases). V was shortened by 7 bases and J by 6 bases, with 18 bases between the two germline ends. The CDR3 is 14 residues long. CDR1 and CDR2 from the germline V gene are MDHEN and SYDVKM. The CDR3 DNA reads TGTGCCAGCACCCCGGGGGGAAATAGGGATGGCTACACCTTC. It encodes CASTPGGNRDGYTF.

The V gene is TRBV2, the J gene TRBJ2-1, with 7 bases identical to TRBD2. CDR1 SNHLY and CDR2 FYNNEI come from the germline V gene. The CDR3 spans 16 residues. Germline trimming cut 4 bases from V and 1 base from J; bases unmatched to any gene: 7. The CDR3 spells CASSVESGTSYNEQFF. CDR3 coding DNA: TGTGCCAGCAGTGTAGAAAGCGGGACGTCCTACAATGAGCAGTTCTTC.

V and J are TRBV6-5 and TRBJ2-2, with D perhaps matching TRBD1 (5 bases). Germline V gene data show CDR1 as MNHEY and CDR2 as SVGAGI. The CDR3 totals 16 residues. V was cut by 4 bases and J by 6 bases, with 18 bases left in between. The DNA of the CDR3 is TGTGCCAGCAGTTTTCCTAGGGGTGGGTCGGCCGGGGAGCTGTTTTTT. The encoded protein is CASSFPRGGSAGELFF.

The gene calls are TRBV2 and TRBJ1-2; TRBD1 matches at 7 bases. Germline lookup yields CDR1 SNHLY and CDR2 FYNNEI. This CDR3 region has 16 residues. V dropped 7 bases and J dropped 8; count of bases not matched to a gene: 19. The CDR3 spells CASKSGGAGGIRGYTF. The CDR3, as DNA: TGTGCCAGCAAATCCGGGGGCGCAGGGGGAATTCGGGGCTACACCTTC.

The chain employs TRBV3-1 (or the pseudogene TRBV3-2) and TRBJ1-1; perhaps TRBD1 as D (6 bases). The CDR3 sequence is 13 residues long. With 2 bases removed from V and 3 bases from J, the gap between germline ends came to 7 bases. Germline V gene data show CDR1 as LGHDT and CDR2 as YNNKEL (reference sequence). The CDR3 DNA is TGTGCCAGCAGCCAAACAGGGTACACTGAAGCTTTCTTT. It encodes CASSQTGYTEAFF.

This clone has a handful of counts. An end of the junction does not agree with germline; a read error may underlie this. V and J are TRBV7-7 and TRBJ2-2, with D possibly being TRBD2 (6 bases). Germline CDR1 is SSHAT and CDR2 is FNYEAQ (reference sequence). There are 15 residues in the CDR3. CDR3 in DNA: TGTGCTAGCAGCTTAGGGACTCCAAACACCGGGGAGCTGTTTTTT. Amino acids: CASSLGTPNTGELFF.